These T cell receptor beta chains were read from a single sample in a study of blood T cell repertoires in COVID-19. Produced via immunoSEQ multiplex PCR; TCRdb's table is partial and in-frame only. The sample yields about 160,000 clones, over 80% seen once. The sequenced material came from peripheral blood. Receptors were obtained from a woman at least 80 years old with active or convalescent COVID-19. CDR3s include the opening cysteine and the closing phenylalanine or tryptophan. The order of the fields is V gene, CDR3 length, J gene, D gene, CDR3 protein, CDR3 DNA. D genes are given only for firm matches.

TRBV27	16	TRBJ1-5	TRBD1	CASSPLYRGPNQPQHF	TGTGCCAGCAGTCCATTATACAGGGGGCCGAATCAGCCCCAGCATTTT
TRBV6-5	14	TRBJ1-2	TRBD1	CASSPGQGKYGYTF	TGTGCCAGCAGTCCCGGACAGGGGAAATATGGCTACACCTTC
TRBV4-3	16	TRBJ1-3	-	CASSQAKMLSGNTIYF	TGCGCCAGCAGCCAAGCTAAGATGCTCTCTGGAAACACCATATATTTT
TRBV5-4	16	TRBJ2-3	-	CASSLLSYAPTDTQYF	TGTGCCAGCAGCCTCTTAAGCTACGCCCCCACAGATACGCAGTATTTT
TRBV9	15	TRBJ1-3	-	CASSRGTSGGNTIYF	TGTGCCAGCAGCCGGGGGACCTCGGGGGGAAACACCATATATTTT
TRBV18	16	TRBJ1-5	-	CASSRTAGGSNQPQHF	TGTGCCAGCTCACGAACAGCGGGGGGTAGCAATCAGCCCCAGCATTTT
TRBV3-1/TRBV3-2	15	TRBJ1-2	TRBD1	CASSRGKGGEYGYTF	TGTGCCAGCAGCCGGGGGAAAGGGGGCGAATATGGCTACACCTTC
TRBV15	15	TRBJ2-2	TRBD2	CATSRVGRGPGELFF	TGTGCCACCAGCAGAGTGGGGAGGGGTCCCGGGGAGCTGTTTTTT
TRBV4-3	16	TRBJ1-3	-	CASSQDTGGAGNTIYF	TGCGCCAGCAGCCAAGATACAGGAGGGGCTGGAAACACCATATATTTT
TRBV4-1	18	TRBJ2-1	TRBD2	CASSQDLAGGPSYNEQFF	TGCGCCAGCAGCCAAGATCTAGCGGGGGGGCCCTCCTACAATGAGCAGTTCTTC
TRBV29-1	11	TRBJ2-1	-	CSGQGGGEQFF	TGCAGCGGACAGGGAGGAGGTGAGCAGTTCTTC
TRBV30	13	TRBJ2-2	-	CAWSVQDRGELFF	TGTGCCTGGAGTGTACAGGACCGCGGGGAGCTGTTTTTT